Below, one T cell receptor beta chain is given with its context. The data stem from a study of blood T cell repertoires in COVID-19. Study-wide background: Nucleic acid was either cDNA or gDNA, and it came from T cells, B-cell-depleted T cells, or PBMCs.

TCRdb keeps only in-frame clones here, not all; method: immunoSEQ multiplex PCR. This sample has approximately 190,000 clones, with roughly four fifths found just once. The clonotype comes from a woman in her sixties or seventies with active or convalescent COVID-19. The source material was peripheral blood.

CDR3 nucleotide sequence: TGTGCCAGCAGCTTTGGGGACAGGGACAACACTGAAGCTTTCTTT. Its protein product is CASSFGDRDNTEAFF. J is TRBJ1-1 and V is TRBV7-9, with 9 bases fitting TRBD1. The CDR3 covers 15 residues. CDR1 and CDR2 (germline): SEHNR, FQNEAQ (reference sequence). V lost 3 bases, J lost 2 bases, and 4 bases stayed unmatched.